What follows is one T cell receptor (beta chain) and its context. Antigen: not known. This sample is part of a study of vaccination effects on CD4 cells after COVID-19. There are 20 residues in the CDR3. Deletions cut 4 bases from V and 3 bases from J, with 31 bases between. Germline V gene data show CDR1 as SGHRS and CDR2 as YFSETQ. Pools of viral peptides were used by the ViraFEST assay to expand antigen-specific CD4+ T cells ahead of sequencing. After around ten days in culture, the CD4+ T cells were isolated. Vaccinated participants had no history of SARS-CoV-2 infection and tested negative for nucleocapsid antibodies. Sequencing was performed with immunoSEQ multiplex PCR; in TCRdb, only in-frame clones are kept and a portion is missing. This sample yields roughly 23,000 clones, of which 55% to 75% are seen a single time; 11% belongs to the top ten.

The material sequenced was CD4+ T cells from PBMCs cultured with HCoV-NL63 spike peptides, taken before COVID-19 vaccination. V usage is TRBV5-1 and J usage is TRBJ1-2; tentatively, D is TRBD1 (6 bases). The receptor comes from a human donor who received a COVID-19 vaccine. The CDR3 bases are TGCGCCAGCAGCCGCGTCGGGGTAAGGGGGAGACCCGGTACGGACTATGGCTACACCTTC. Residues: CASSRVGVRGRPGTDYGYTF.